This T cell receptor (beta chain) was observed in a study of blood T cell repertoires in COVID-19. At the level of the study: Donors in the United States, Italy and Spain gave samples during acute or convalescent COVID-19. The cDNA or gDNA used as material had been derived from T cells, B-cell-depleted T cells, or PBMCs.

Germline CDR1 is SGHNT and CDR2 is YYREEE (reference sequence). The CDR3 length is 13 residues. Trimming left V 6 bases short and J 8 bases short, with 17 bases between. The authors' processing: Estimation of nucleated cell counts relied on the amplification of reference gene primers. Sequenced by immunoSEQ multiplex PCR; TCRdb stores in-frame clones only, minus some. From that table come the V and J calls and clone size; the DNA was used to work out D and trimming. In the table there are around 100,000 clones, about 88% of which are singletons. The chain has TRBV5-4 and TRBJ1-2, with D possibly matching TRBD1 (5 bases). Sequencing was carried out using peripheral blood. The origin of this receptor is a man aged 45-65 years with active or convalescent COVID-19. CDR3 amino acids: CASTTPGEGGYTF. CDR3 bases: TGTGCCAGCACCACCCCGGGGGAGGGAGGCTACACCTTC.